This TCR beta chain was captured by sequencing in a study of immune evolution from preneoplasia to lung adenocarcinoma. Only in-frame clones appear in the TCRdb table, and some are missing; sequencing was by immunoSEQ multiplex PCR. The profile covers about 7,500 clones, with about four fifths appearing a single time and under 3% taken by the ten largest. The CDR3 totals 11 residues. The ends were cut back, 3 bases at V and 8 bases at J, with 6 bases in the middle. The germline V gene has CDR1 MNHEY and CDR2 SVGAGI. The chain couples TRBV6-5 to TRBJ2-3; either TRBD1 or TRBD2 may supply D (5 bases each). The source material was FFPE invasive lung adenocarcinoma tissue. This TCR came from a person in their 40s with lung adenocarcinoma. The CDR3 spells CASSYGGTQYF. The DNA of the CDR3 is TGTGCCAGCAGTTATGGGGGTACGCAGTATTTT.